This entry lists 15 T cell receptor beta chains sequenced from one sample in a study of T cell changes during pregnancy in multiple sclerosis. Clones were read by immunoSEQ multiplex PCR, and TCRdb kept only the in-frame ones, dropping some. The repertoire holds about 20,000 clones, nearly 90% seen once, with about 7.5% in the top ten. The material was CD8+ T cells from peripheral blood mononuclear cells, obtained in the second trimester of pregnancy. Source of these receptors: a female donor in good health, enrolled as a control in a pregnancy study.

This chain joins TRBV7-9 and TRBJ2-1; D not certain. This CDR3 comprises 15 residues. The germline gives CDR1 SEHNR, CDR2 FQNEAQ (reference sequence). Trimming removed 5 bases from V and 1 base from J, with 12 bases in between. CDR3 loop: CASSPSEVSYNEQFF. DNA of the CDR3: TGTGCCAGCAGCCCCTCAGAGGTTTCCTACAATGAGCAGTTCTTC.

The V call is TRBV10-3, the J call TRBJ2-3, with 13 bases aligning to TRBD2. CDR1 is ENHRY and CDR2 is SYGVKD in the germline V gene. Trimming cost V 7 bases and J 2 bases; bases outside gene matches: 9. This CDR3 is built from 17 residues. The CDR3 protein is CAIKQGTSGTDTDTQYF. The CDR3 DNA is TGTGCCATCAAACAAGGGACTAGCGGGACGGACACAGATACGCAGTATTTT.

This chain joins TRBV6-5 and TRBJ2-1, with 9 positions matching TRBD2. V trimming: 8 bases; J trimming: 5 bases; junction bases outside the gene matches: 4. Germline V lookup: CDR1 MNHEY, CDR2 SVGAGI. This CDR3 spans 13 amino acids. CDR3 in DNA: TGTGCCAGCGGCGGGAGGGCGAACAATGAGCAGTTCTTC. It encodes CASGGRANNEQFF.

The rearrangement links TRBV19 to TRBJ2-4; 7 bases agree with TRBD1. Germline V gives CDR1 LNHDA, CDR2 SQIVND (reference sequence). J gave up 8 bases and V 6 bases, and 13 bases lay outside the gene matches. This CDR3 has 15 residues. The CDR3 reads CASSIWIGQVDIQYF. CDR3 sequence (DNA): TGTGCCAGTAGCATTTGGATCGGACAGGTTGACATTCAGTACTTC.

V and J are TRBV19 and TRBJ1-2; D ambiguous. The V gene lost 7 bases and the J gene lost 2 bases, with 11 bases spanning the gap. The CDR3 spans 13 residues. CDR1 LNHDA and CDR2 SQIVND come from the germline V gene (reference sequence). This chain's CDR3 is CASTEYVNYGYTF. CDR3 bases: TGTGCCAGTACCGAGTACGTCAACTATGGCTACACCTTC.

This clone has a handful of counts. The chain joins TRBV10-1 to TRBJ1-5; D may be TRBD1 (6 bases). The ends were cut back, 10 bases at V and 6 bases at J, with 13 bases in the middle. CDR3 length equals 12 residues. Germline lookup yields CDR1 WNHNN and CDR2 SYGVQD (reference sequence). The DNA of the CDR3 is TGCGCCACCTGGACAGTCTGTCAGCCCCAGCATTTT. The encoded protein is CATWTVCQPQHF.

The chain combines TRBV28 with TRBJ1-2; 10 bases match TRBD1. The CDR3 extends over 14 amino acids. Germline CDR1 and CDR2: MDHEN and SYDVKM. The CDR3 sequence: CETRGTGDLYGYTF. CDR3 DNA sequence: TGTGAGACGCGCGGGACAGGGGATCTCTATGGCTACACCTTC.

V and J are TRBV27 and TRBJ2-3; the match to TRBD2 covers 7 bases. The CDR3 is 16 amino acids. V shed 6 bases and J 6 bases; nucleotides not matched to a gene: 15. CDR1 is MNHEY, CDR2 SMNVEV, per germline (reference sequence). The CDR3, as DNA: TGTGCCAGCAGACCCATGGGGGGGAGGGCCCTCGATACGCAGTATTTT. Translation gives CASRPMGGRALDTQYF.

This clone was recorded only once. This chain links TRBV27 with TRBJ2-1; 12 nucleotides line up with TRBD1. J lost 7 bases, V lost 7 bases, and 8 bases had no gene match. Germline V gives CDR1 MNHEY, CDR2 SMNVEV (reference sequence). The CDR3 is 15 amino acids. The CDR3 nucleotides are TGTGCCAGCATCACTGGGACAGGGGGCAGAAATGAGCAGTTCTTC. Its protein is CASITGTGGRNEQFF.

The chain uses TRBV2 and TRBJ2-1; D possibly corresponds to TRBD2 (5 bases). Trimming took off 8 bases at V and 8 bases at J, with 31 bases between the two ends. This CDR3 region has 18 residues. Germline values: CDR1 SNHLY, CDR2 FYNNEI. In nucleotides, the CDR3 is TGTGCCAGCGCAGACCCAACCCACGCGGGCTCCGAGGGAGATGAGCAGTTCTTC. Encoded protein: CASADPTHAGSEGDEQFF.

The chain recombines TRBV2 with TRBJ2-6, with 14 bases fitting TRBD2. V was clipped by 9 bases and J by 0 bases; unmatched bases: 7. The CDR3 loop spans 18 amino acids. Germline CDR1 SNHLY, CDR2 FYNNEI. The CDR3 loop reads CARGTSGGSNSGANVLTF. The CDR3 DNA is TGTGCCAGAGGGACTAGCGGGGGATCAAACTCTGGGGCCAACGTCCTGACTTTC.

The V and J genes are TRBV28 and TRBJ1-1; a possible D gene is TRBD1 (5 bases). Germline lookup yields CDR1 MDHEN and CDR2 SYDVKM. With 5 bases removed from V and 2 bases from J, the gap between germline ends came to 9 bases. CDR3 length: 13 amino acids. The CDR3 bases are TGTGCCAGCAGTGTGACAGTAAACACTGAAGCTTTCTTT. This translates into CASSVTVNTEAFF. Full variable domain (remainder filled in from reference TRBV28 and TRBJ1-1): DVKVTQSSRYLVKRTGEKVFLECVQDMDHENMFWYRQDPGLGLRLIYFSYDVKMKEKGDIPEGYSVSREKKERFSLILESASTNQTSMYLCASSVTVNTEAFFGQGTRLTVV.

CDR3 loop: CSVELYVRAHPYEQYF. The CDR3 DNA follows: TGCAGCGTTGAACTGTACGTCAGGGCCCACCCATACGAGCAGTACTTC. J is TRBJ2-7 and V is TRBV29-1, with D possibly matching TRBD1 (5 bases). Germline V gene data show CDR1 as SQVTM and CDR2 as ANQGSEA. This CDR3 has 16 residues. The germline V and J ends were trimmed by 2 bases and 4 bases, with 21 bases remaining between them.

The chain carries TRBV11-3 and TRBJ2-1; 7 nucleotides match TRBD2. The germline CDR1 and CDR2 sequences are SGHNT and YENEEA. The CDR3 spans 14 residues. The V gene end was trimmed by 5 bases and the J gene end by 4 bases; junction bases not matched to a gene: 5. CDR3 nucleotide sequence: TGTGCCAGCAGCGGGGAGGGCCAATACAATGAGCAGTTCTTC. This codes for CASSGEGQYNEQFF.

The rearrangement uses TRBV15 and TRBJ2-2; 8 bases are shared with TRBD1. The CDR3 length is 16 residues. Germline V gene sequence: CDR1 LNHNV, CDR2 YYDKDF (reference sequence). Trimming took 4 bases from V and 0 from J; bases not matched to a gene: 4. The CDR3 DNA reads as TGTGCCACCAGCACTAGGACAGGGCCGAACACCGGGGAGCTGTTTTTT. This translates into CATSTRTGPNTGELFF.